These T cell receptor beta chains were read from a single sample in a study of beta chain features in type 1 diabetes. Libraries were prepared by immunoSEQ multiplex PCR; TCRdb keeps only in-frame clonotypes and omits some of them. This table holds over 200,000 clones, roughly a tenth found once. Source material: naive CD4+ T cells from blood. The receptors originated from a man aged 30-40 years with type 1 diabetes. Both conserved end residues are part of each CDR3. Each record gives: clone size, J gene, D gene, V gene, CDR3 protein, CDR3 DNA. The D gene is left open where the match is weak. Only some rows state a clone size, as once, few, many or a class for expanded clones.

>.|TRBJ2-3|TRBD1|TRBV6-5
CASSAGQGTTDTQYF
TGTGCCAGCAGTGCGGGACAGGGCACCACAGATACGCAGTATTTT
>.|TRBJ1-2|TRBD1|TRBV19
CASSTTGTGTYGYTF
TGTGCCAGTAGTACAACCGGGACAGGAACCTATGGCTACACCTTC
>few|TRBJ2-1|TRBD2|TRBV29-1
CSVPIGGAYNEQFF
TGCAGCGTACCGATCGGGGGGGCCTACAATGAGCAGTTCTTC
>.|TRBJ2-1|TRBD1|TRBV28
CASSSPGQGQDEQFF
TGTGCCAGCAGTTCCCCGGGACAGGGCCAGGATGAGCAGTTCTTC
>few|TRBJ2-1|.|TRBV11-2
CASSSSGYNEQFF
TGTGCCAGCAGCAGTAGCGGTTACAATGAGCAGTTCTTC
>few|TRBJ2-2|.|TRBV15
CATSRGTTNTGELFF
TGTGCCACCAGCAGAGGGACAACAAACACCGGGGAGCTGTTTTTT
>.|TRBJ1-6|.|TRBV28
CASIPGINSPLHF
TGTGCCAGCATCCCCGGGATCAATTCACCCCTCCACTTT
>few|TRBJ2-1|TRBD1|TRBV2
CASLRDRPDNEQFF
TGTGCCAGCCTCCGGGACAGGCCCGACAATGAGCAGTTCTTC
>few|TRBJ1-2|TRBD1|TRBV28
CASSPGQGNGYTF
TGTGCCAGCAGTCCGGGACAGGGAAATGGCTACACCTTC
>.|TRBJ1-2|.|TRBV6-5
CASSSPGHGYTF
TGTGCCAGCAGTTCGCCTGGCCATGGCTACACCTTC
>few|TRBJ1-5|.|TRBV30
CAWGHGNQPQHF
TGTGCCTGGGGACACGGCAATCAGCCCCAGCATTTT
>few|TRBJ1-6|TRBD1|TRBV2
CASSVQGNNSPLHF
TGTGCCAGCAGTGTACAGGGGAATAATTCACCCCTCCACTTT
>few|TRBJ2-3|.|TRBV27
CASSWGATDTQYF
TGTGCCAGCAGTTGGGGAGCAACAGATACGCAGTATTTT
>.|TRBJ2-3|.|TRBV6-6
CASSVIGVSTDTQYF
TGTGCCAGCTCTGTAATCGGGGTGAGCACAGATACGCAGTATTTT
>few|TRBJ1-1|TRBD1|TRBV5-6
CASSLNRGHEAFF
TGTGCCAGCAGCCTCAACAGGGGCCACGAAGCTTTCTTT
>.|TRBJ1-5|TRBD1|TRBV19
CASSMGDRAIQPQHF
TGTGCCAGTAGTATGGGGGACAGGGCCATTCAGCCCCAGCATTTT
>few|TRBJ2-1|TRBD2|TRBV5-4
CASSLPGGAPNEQFF
TGTGCCAGCAGCTTGCCCGGGGGGGCCCCCAATGAGCAGTTCTTC
>.|TRBJ2-1|TRBD1|TRBV5-1
CASSLQGVDEQFF
TGCGCCAGCAGCTTGCAGGGGGTGGATGAGCAGTTCTTC
>.|TRBJ1-1|.|TRBV9
CASSVGLMNTEAFF
TGTGCCAGCAGCGTGGGACTTATGAACACTGAAGCTTTCTTT
>many|TRBJ1-5|TRBD1|TRBV23-1
CASSRPGTGLGQPQHF
TGCGCCAGCAGCCGTCCCGGGACAGGGTTGGGACAGCCCCAGCATTTT
>.|TRBJ2-2|TRBD1|TRBV15
CATSRDQGELNTGELFF
TGTGCCACCAGCAGGGATCAGGGGGAGTTGAACACCGGGGAGCTGTTTTTT
>.|TRBJ2-3|.|TRBV27
CASSIGGADTQYF
TGTGCCAGCAGCATAGGGGGGGCTGATACGCAGTATTTT
>few|TRBJ2-1|TRBD2|TRBV5-1
CASRAGAGGAWDEQFF
TGCGCCAGCAGAGCGGGAGCGGGGGGTGCCTGGGATGAGCAGTTCTTC
>few|TRBJ2-3|TRBD2|TRBV19
CASTQGLAGTDTQYF
TGTGCCAGCACCCAGGGACTAGCGGGGACCGATACGCAGTATTTT
>.|TRBJ2-1|TRBD2|TRBV7-3
CASSPQTSVYEQFF
TGTGCCAGCAGCCCTCAGACTAGCGTTTATGAGCAGTTCTTC
>.|TRBJ2-3|.|TRBV29-1
CSVGGQTDTQYF
TGCAGCGTTGGGGGGCAGACAGATACGCAGTATTTT
>.|TRBJ2-7|TRBD2|TRBV10-3
CAIGRGETYEQYF
TGTGCCATCGGACGGGGGGAGACCTACGAGCAGTACTTC
>few|TRBJ2-3|TRBD2|TRBV7-2
CASSLTPWGGSTDTQYF
TGTGCCAGCAGCCTCACTCCCTGGGGGGGAAGCACAGATACGCAGTATTTT